The subject of this entry is one TCR beta chain. The data are from a study of shared clonotypes between healthy human individuals. V lost 4 bases, J lost 3 bases, and 12 bases stayed unmatched. The CDR3 covers 18 residues. The germline V gene has CDR1 MDHEN and CDR2 SYDVKM. The method was immunoSEQ multiplex PCR; TCRdb's version includes in-frame clones alone and lacks a portion of them. The repertoire holds 1.6 million or so clones, approximately 97% seen once, with approximately 1.1% in the top ten. The chain employs TRBV28 and TRBJ2-3, with 11 bases that match TRBD2. This clonotype originated in a man aged 25-40 years in good health. Material for sequencing was naive CD4+ T cells sorted from blood. Subset meaning: CD45RA+ positively selected. CDR3 region: CASSYGTTSGRTTDTQYF. The CDR3 DNA reads TGTGCCAGCAGTTATGGGACTACTAGCGGGAGAACGACAGATACGCAGTATTTT.